These 5 T cell receptor beta chains came from one sample sequenced in a study of T cell repertoires in cytomegalovirus infection. Their specific antigens are unknown. TCRdb fed the reads into MiXCR, producing one record per CDR3 protein. This table has hundreds of thousands of distinct CDR3 sequences, approximately 33% appearing once. Sequences were derived from cultured PBMCs, sampled from culture after CMV antigen stimulation. The origin of the receptors is a human donor in good health (CMV status not recorded). Some clones in this sample may be carry-over from other donors' samples.

V and J are TRBV19 and TRBJ1-5; D not resolved. The CDR3 is made up of 15 amino acids. Germline loops: CDR1 LNHDA, CDR2 SQIVND (reference sequence). Deletions cut 5 bases from V and 1 base from J, with 12 bases between. CDR3 coding DNA: TGTGCCAGTAGTGTGACCAGACGGAGCAATCAGCCCCAGCATTTT. It yields the protein CASSVTRRSNQPQHF.

This clonotype showed up just once. This chain uses TRBV4-3 with TRBJ2-2, with 14 positions matching TRBD2. The CDR3 is 18 amino acids. Per the germline V gene, CDR1 is LGHNA and CDR2 is YSLEER. The V segment lost 0 bases and the J segment 7 bases; nucleotides outside the gene matches: 7. DNA of the CDR3: TGCGCCAGCAGCCAAGATCCGGGACTAGCGGGAGATGTCGGGGAGCTGTTTTTT. Encoded protein: CASSQDPGLAGDVGELFF.

This clonotype was detected only a few times. The V and J genes are TRBV7-9 and TRBJ1-2, with D unresolved. V was clipped by 3 bases and J by 8 bases, with 13 bases between them. CDR1 is SEHNR, CDR2 FQNEAQ, per germline (reference sequence). This CDR3 is built from 13 residues. DNA for the CDR3: TGTGCCAGCAGCTTGGATGGAGCCAGGGGCTACACCTTC. As protein: CASSLDGARGYTF.

This clonotype was detected only a few times. The rearrangement joins TRBV4-1 to TRBJ2-3, with D possibly being TRBD2 (6 bases). From germline, CDR1 is MGHRA and CDR2 YSYEKL. The CDR3 contains 16 residues. V lost 0 bases, J lost 4 bases, and 14 bases lay in between. CDR3 sequence reads: CASSQELRGPPDTQYF. In DNA, the CDR3 is TGCGCCAGCAGCCAAGAATTGCGGGGCCCCCCAGATACGCAGTATTTT.

A few counts support this clonotype. The chain employs TRBV29-1 and TRBJ1-1; D is perhaps TRBD1 (5 bases). Germline V lookup: CDR1 SQVTM, CDR2 ANQGSEA. The length of the CDR3 is 13 residues. Trimming took off 6 bases at V and 7 bases at J, with 18 bases between the two ends. The CDR3 region has the DNA TGCAGCGTGCAAAACCGGGACGCCAGTGAAGCTTTCTTT. This translates into CSVQNRDASEAFF.